This T cell receptor (beta chain) was captured in a study of cytomegalovirus exposure and HLA in healthy donors. It was with 60 Vbeta and 13 Jbeta primers that the PCR ran. The repertoire was sequenced with immunoSEQ multiplex PCR; TCRdb's copy has only in-frame clones and lacks some. The sample has about 170,000 clones, around 85% seen once; the top ten hold 1%. The TCR was taken from a boy aged 2 to 10 in good health and CMV-seronegative. The sample comprised PBMCs.

CDR3 sequence reads: CASSQRTANTEAFF. CDR3 nucleotide sequence: TGCGCCAGCAGCCAAAGGACAGCGAACACTGAAGCTTTCTTT. V is TRBV5-1 and J is TRBJ1-1; possible D gene TRBD1, 6 bases. The CDR3 is 14 residues long. Germline assignment: CDR1 SGHRS and CDR2 YFSETQ. Between the trimmed V and J ends, which lost 4 bases and 1 base, there was a span of 11 bases. The full variable domain, its missing parts supplied by reference TRBV5-1 and TRBJ1-1, is KAGVTQTPRYLIKTRGQQVTLSCSPISGHRSVSWYQQTPGQGLQFLFEYFSETQRNKGNFPGRFSGRQFSNSRSEMNVSTLELGDSALYLCASSQRTANTEAFFGQGTRLTVV.